The clone carrying this TCR beta chain was detected only a few times. The antigen is unknown. Each CDR3 protein gets one entry after TCRdb re-called the 5' RACE reads with MiXCR. The table shows 45,000 to 65,000 distinct CDR3 sequences, with around 10% occurring only once. The CDR3 is made up of 12 amino acids. Trimming took 6 bases from V and 0 from J, leaving 8 bases between them. From germline, CDR1 is SQVTM and CDR2 ANQGSEA. The record originates from a study of early T cells in non-severe SARS-CoV-2 infection. Turning to the study itself: Chains were unpaired, as sequencing was done on bulk RNA from unsorted whole blood.

Overall study findings and caveats: Missing private and CD4 specificities, VDJdb matching favored anti-spike CD8 responses.

The TCR comes from an adult who was a healthcare worker with PCR-confirmed SARS-CoV-2 infection or an uninfected control (not recorded which). The chain employs TRBV29-1 and TRBJ1-1; possible D gene TRBD1, 6 bases. The sequenced material came from whole blood. The CDR3 DNA reads TGCAGCGTGGGACATTTGAACACTGAAGCTTTCTTT. It specifies CSVGHLNTEAFF.